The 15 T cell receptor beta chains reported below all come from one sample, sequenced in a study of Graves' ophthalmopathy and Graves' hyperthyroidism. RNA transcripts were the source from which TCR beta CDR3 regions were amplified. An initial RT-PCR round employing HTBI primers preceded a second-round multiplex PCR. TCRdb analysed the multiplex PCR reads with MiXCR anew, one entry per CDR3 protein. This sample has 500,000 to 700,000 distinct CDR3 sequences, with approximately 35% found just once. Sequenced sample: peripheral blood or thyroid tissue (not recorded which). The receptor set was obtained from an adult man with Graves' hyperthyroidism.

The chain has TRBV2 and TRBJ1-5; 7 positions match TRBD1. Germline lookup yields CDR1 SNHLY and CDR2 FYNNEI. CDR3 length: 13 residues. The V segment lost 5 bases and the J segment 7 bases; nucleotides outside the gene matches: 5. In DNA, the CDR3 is TGTGCCAGCAGTTTACAGGGGTGGCAGCCCCAGCATTTT. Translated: CASSLQGWQPQHF.

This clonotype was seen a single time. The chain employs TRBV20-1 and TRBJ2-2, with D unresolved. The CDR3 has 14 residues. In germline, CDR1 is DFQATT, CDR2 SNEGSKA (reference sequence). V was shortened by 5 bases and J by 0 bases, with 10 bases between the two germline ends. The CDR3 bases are TGCAGTGCTCCTGGACCTGCGAACACCGGGGAGCTGTTTTTT. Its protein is CSAPGPANTGELFF.

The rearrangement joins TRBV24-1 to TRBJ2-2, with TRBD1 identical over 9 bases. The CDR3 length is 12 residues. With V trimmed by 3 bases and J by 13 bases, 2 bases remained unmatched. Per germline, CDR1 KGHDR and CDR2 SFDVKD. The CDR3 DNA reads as TGTGCCACCAGTGATCAGGACAGGGGGCTGTTTTTT. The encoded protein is CATSDQDRGLFF.

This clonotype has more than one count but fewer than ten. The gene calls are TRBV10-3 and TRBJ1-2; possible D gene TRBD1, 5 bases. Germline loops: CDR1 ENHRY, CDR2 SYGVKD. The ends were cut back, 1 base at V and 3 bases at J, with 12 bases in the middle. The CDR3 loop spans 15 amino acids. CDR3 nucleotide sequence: TGTGCCATCAGTGAGTGGGCAGGGCTGGACTATGGCTACACCTTC. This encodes CAISEWAGLDYGYTF.

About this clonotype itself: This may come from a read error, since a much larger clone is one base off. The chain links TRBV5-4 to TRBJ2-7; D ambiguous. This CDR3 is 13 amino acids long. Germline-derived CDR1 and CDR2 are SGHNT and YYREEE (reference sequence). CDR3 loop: CAGSPDLSYEQYF. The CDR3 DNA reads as TGTGCCGGCAGCCCGGACCTATCCTACGAGCAGTACTTC.

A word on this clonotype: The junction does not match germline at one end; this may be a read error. Written as DNA, the CDR3 is TGTGCCAACAGCCCAGGACTAGCGGGAGAGCAAGAGGCCCAGTACTTC. Translating it yields CANSPGLAGEQEAQYF. The chain joins TRBV7-2 to TRBJ2-5, with TRBD2 matching over 13 bases. Germline CDR1 and CDR2: SGHTA and FQGNSA. CDR3 length: 16 amino acids. Using reference TRBV7-2 and TRBJ2-5 for the parts outside the CDR3, the full variable domain is GAGVSQSPSNKVTEKGKDVELRCDPISGHTALYWYRQSLGQGLEFLIYFQGNSAPDKSGLPSDRFSAERTGGSVSTLTIQRTQQEDSAVYLCANSPGLAGEQEAQYFGPGTRLLVL.

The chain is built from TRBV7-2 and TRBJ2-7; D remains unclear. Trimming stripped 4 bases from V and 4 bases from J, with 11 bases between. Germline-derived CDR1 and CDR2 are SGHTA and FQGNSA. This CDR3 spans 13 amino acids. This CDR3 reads CASSSFPIYEQYF. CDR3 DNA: TGTGCCAGCAGCTCCTTCCCCATATACGAGCAGTACTTC.

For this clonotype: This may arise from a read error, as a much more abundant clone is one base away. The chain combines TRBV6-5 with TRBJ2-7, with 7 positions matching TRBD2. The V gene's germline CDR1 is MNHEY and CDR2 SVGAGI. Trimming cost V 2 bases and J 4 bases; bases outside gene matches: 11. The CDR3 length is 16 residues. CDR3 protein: CASSYEAAGDAYEQYF. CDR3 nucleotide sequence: TGTGCCAGCAGTTACGAGGCGGCGGGAGATGCGTACGAGCAGTACTTC.

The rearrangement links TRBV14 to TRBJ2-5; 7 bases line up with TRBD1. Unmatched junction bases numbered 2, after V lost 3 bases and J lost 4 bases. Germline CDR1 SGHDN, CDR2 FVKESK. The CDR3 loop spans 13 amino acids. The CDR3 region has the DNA TGTGCCAGCAGCCAGACAGGGCCAGAGACCCAGTACTTC. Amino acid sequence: CASSQTGPETQYF.

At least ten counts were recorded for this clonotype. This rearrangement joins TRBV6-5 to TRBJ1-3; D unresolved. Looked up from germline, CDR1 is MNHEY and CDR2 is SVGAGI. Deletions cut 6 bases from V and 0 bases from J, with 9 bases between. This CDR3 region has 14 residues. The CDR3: CASREPSSGNTIYF. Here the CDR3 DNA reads TGTGCCAGCAGGGAACCGTCCTCTGGAAACACCATATATTTT.

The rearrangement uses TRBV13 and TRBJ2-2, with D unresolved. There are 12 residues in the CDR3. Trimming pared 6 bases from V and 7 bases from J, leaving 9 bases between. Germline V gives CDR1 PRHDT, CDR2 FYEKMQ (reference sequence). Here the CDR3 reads CASSRIIGELFF. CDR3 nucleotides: TGTGCCAGCAGTCGCATTATCGGGGAGCTGTTTTTT.

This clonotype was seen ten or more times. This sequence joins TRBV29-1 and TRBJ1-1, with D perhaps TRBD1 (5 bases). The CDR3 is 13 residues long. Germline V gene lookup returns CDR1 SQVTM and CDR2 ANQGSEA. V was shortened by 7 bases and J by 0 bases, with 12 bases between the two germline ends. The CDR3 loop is CSAAGVMNTEAFF. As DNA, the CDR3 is TGCAGCGCGGCGGGGGTCATGAACACTGAAGCTTTCTTT.

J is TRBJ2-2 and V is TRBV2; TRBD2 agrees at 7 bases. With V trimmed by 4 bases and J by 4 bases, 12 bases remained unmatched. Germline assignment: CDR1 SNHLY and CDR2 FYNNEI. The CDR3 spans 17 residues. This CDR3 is CASSASGGASGTGELFF. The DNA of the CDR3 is TGTGCCAGCAGTGCGAGCGGTGGGGCTAGCGGCACCGGGGAGCTGTTTTTT.

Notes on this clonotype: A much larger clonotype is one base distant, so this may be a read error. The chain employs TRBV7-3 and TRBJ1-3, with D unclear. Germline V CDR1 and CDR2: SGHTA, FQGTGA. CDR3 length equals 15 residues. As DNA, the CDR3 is TGCGCCAGCAGCCACGTACAGAGCTCTGGAAACACCATATATTTT. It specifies CASSHVQSSGNTIYF.

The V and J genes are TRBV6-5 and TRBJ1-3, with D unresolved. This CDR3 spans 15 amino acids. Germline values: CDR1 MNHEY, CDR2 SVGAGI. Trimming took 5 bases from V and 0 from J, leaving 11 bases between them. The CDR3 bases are TGTGCCAGCAGTACTCGGGTAACCTCTGGAAACACCATATATTTT. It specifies CASSTRVTSGNTIYF.